Below are 8 T cell receptor beta chains sequenced from a single sample in a study of tumor-infiltrating lymphocytes in primary liver carcinoma. Total RNA (roughly 540 ng) served as template for TCR beta cDNA synthesis primed by a constant-region primer. A slightly modified ARM-PCR protocol with three nested multiplex PCR rounds produced these TCR beta libraries. It was with TRBV1-TRBV30 forward primers and a C-beta reverse primer that the first two PCR rounds were run, at approximately 9 cycles each. One entry per CDR3 protein results from TCRdb running MiXCR on the multiplex PCR reads. The table has more than 45,000 distinct CDR3 sequences, over 65% seen once; the top ten hold around 30%. The approximately 17-32 mg bulk tissue piece was not sorted before simultaneous RNA and DNA extraction. The sequencing sample was made of liver tumor tissue from sampling region 3. Subset: tumor region T3, left-lateral pole. The source is a man in his forties with primary liver carcinoma and hepatitis B virus infection.

Remarks on this clonotype: The junction differs from germline at one of its ends, possibly a read error. J is TRBJ2-7 and V is TRBV12-3 or TRBV12-4, with 8 bases fitting TRBD2. This CDR3 is built from 13 residues. CDR3 protein: CANSLREAYEQYF. The CDR3, as DNA: TGTGCCAACAGCTTGCGGGAGGCCTACGAGCAGTATTTC.

This clonotype was recorded many times. This may be a read error: a much more frequent sequence differs by one nucleotide. The chain has TRBV29-1 and TRBJ1-1; D perhaps matches TRBD1 (5 bases). The CDR3 is made up of 13 amino acids. Germline CDR1 and CDR2: SQVTM and ANQGSEA. Trimming stripped 4 bases from V and 2 bases from J, with 11 bases between. The CDR3 here is CSVAQQANTEAFF. The CDR3 bases are TGCAGCGTTGCCCAACAGGCTAACACTGAAGCTTTCTTT.

The chain uses TRBV5-1 and TRBJ2-3; 8 bases match TRBD2. In germline, CDR1 is SGHRS, CDR2 YFSETQ. With V trimmed by 0 bases and J by 14 bases, 17 bases remained unmatched. CDR3 length: 16 residues. The CDR3 here is CASSLGLAGSTDRRYF. For the CDR3, the DNA is TGCGCCAGCAGCTTGGGTTTAGCGGGGTCCACAGATAGGCGGTATTTT.

Remarks on this clonotype: A much larger clone is a single base away; this may be a read error. This chain joins TRBV30 and TRBJ1-4, with D possibly matching TRBD1 (5 bases). This CDR3 region has 14 residues. Per germline, CDR1 GTSNPN and CDR2 SVGIG (reference sequence). CDR3: CAWSVNGAGEKMFF. As DNA, the CDR3 is TGTGCCTGGAGTGTAAACGGGGCAGGCGAAAAAATGTTTTTT.

The genes are TRBV5-1 and TRBJ1-2; no reliable D call. The CDR3 consists of 14 residues. Per germline, CDR1 SGHRS and CDR2 YFSETQ. The ends were cut back, 0 bases at V and 7 bases at J, with 13 bases in the middle. The CDR3 loop reads CASSLDPEGCGYTF. The CDR3 nucleotides read TGCGCCAGCAGCTTGGACCCCGAGGGCTGTGGCTACACCTTC.

The chain combines TRBV10-2 with TRBJ2-1; D tentatively fits TRBD1 or TRBD2 (6 bases each). The CDR3 length is 14 residues. Germline V lookup: CDR1 WSHSY, CDR2 SAAADI. V shed 7 bases and J shed 3 bases, with 13 bases lying between them. Here the CDR3 reads CASNVGGGYNEQFF. CDR3 nucleotides: TGCGCCAGCAACGTGGGGGGCGGCTACAATGAGCAGTTCTTC.

Details on this clonotype: Germline is not matched at one junction end, which may reflect a read error. The V gene is TRBV12-3 or TRBV12-4, the J gene TRBJ1-5; D is undetermined. CDR3 length: 16 residues. This CDR3 is CASSLGTGKGNQPQHF. The DNA for the CDR3 is TGTGCCAGCAGTTTAGGTACTGGGAAGGGTAATCAACCCCAGCATTTT.

For this clonotype: Its ends do not fully match the called genes, so a read error is possible. The V call is TRBV10-3, the J call TRBJ2-3, with D possibly matching TRBD2 (5 bases). The CDR3 loop spans 19 amino acids. Germline values: CDR1 ENHRY, CDR2 SYGVKD. CDR3 amino acids: CTISESLGTASRSTDRQYF. Written as DNA, the CDR3 is TGTACCATCAGTGAGTCGCTGGGTACGGCTAGCAGGAGCACAGATAGGCAGTATTTT.